Listed here are 7 T cell receptor beta chains from one sample, sequenced in a study of long-term antiretroviral therapy in people with HIV. The immunoSEQ assay was v3.0, run at survey level. Clones were read by immunoSEQ multiplex PCR, and TCRdb kept only the in-frame ones, dropping some. The sample consists of some 23,000 clones, 65% to 80% of them appearing once. Sequencing used unsorted PBMCs, obtained 0.5 years after starting antiretroviral therapy. The receptor source for this set is a woman aged 40 to 50 with HIV.

V and J are TRBV5-5 and TRBJ2-7; D possibly uses TRBD1 or TRBD2 (5 bases each). From germline, CDR1 is SGHKS and CDR2 YYEKEE (reference sequence). The CDR3 spans 14 residues. Trimming took 3 bases from V and 5 from J, leaving 15 bases between them. The CDR3 spells CASSSIGTRHEQYF. The CDR3 nucleotides are TGTGCCAGCAGCTCAATAGGGACGCGCCACGAGCAGTACTTC.

The genes are TRBV4-3 and TRBJ1-6; D might be TRBD1 (5 bases). The CDR3 loop spans 15 amino acids. Trimming cost V 4 bases and J 7 bases, with 14 bases left between them. Germline values: CDR1 LGHNA, CDR2 YSLEER. CDR3 sequence (DNA): TGCGCCAGCAGCCCAGAGGGGATGAACAATTCACCCCTCCACTTT. This codes for CASSPEGMNNSPLHF.

This rearrangement joins TRBV10-3 to TRBJ2-7, with D perhaps TRBD1 (5 bases). The germline V gene encodes CDR1 ENHRY and CDR2 SYGVKD. Trimming took 6 bases from V and 3 from J, leaving 12 bases between them. The CDR3 consists of 13 residues. The CDR3 is CAIRQGSGYEQYF. The CDR3 DNA reads TGTGCCATCAGGCAGGGCTCGGGCTACGAGCAGTACTTC.

A few counts support this clone. J is TRBJ1-2 and V is TRBV19, with 10 bases identical to TRBD1. There are 17 residues in the CDR3. Germline loops: CDR1 LNHDA, CDR2 SQIVND (reference sequence). Trimming cost V 5 bases and J 3 bases; bases outside gene matches: 12. DNA of the CDR3: TGTGCCAGTAGTGATGGGGACAGGGGACCATTGGACTATGGCTACACCTTC. This gives the protein CASSDGDRGPLDYGYTF.

The V gene is TRBV7-6, the J gene TRBJ2-2; D unresolved. Germline CDR1 reads SGHVS; CDR2 reads FNYEAQ. The length of the CDR3 is 11 residues. Trimming pared 5 bases from V and 9 bases from J, leaving 7 bases between. The CDR3 DNA reads as TGTGCCAGCAGCCCCCGCAGGGAGCTGTTTTTT. Residues: CASSPRRELFF. Together with reference TRBV7-6 and TRBJ2-2, the CDR3 gives the full variable domain: GAGVSQSPRYKVTKRGQDVALRCDPISGHVSLYWYRQALGQGPEFLTYFNYEAQQDKSGLPNDRFSAERPEGSISTLTIQRTEQRDSAMYRCASSPRRELFFGEGSRLTVL.

For the CDR3, the DNA is TGTGCCAGCAGCACGCGGGGCACCTACGAGCAGTACTTC. This encodes CASSTRGTYEQYF. This rearrangement joins TRBV13 to TRBJ2-7; D might be TRBD2 (6 bases). The CDR3 consists of 13 residues. V lost 5 bases and J lost 2, with 10 bases in between. Germline CDR1 reads PRHDT; CDR2 reads FYEKMQ (reference sequence). The full variable domain, in which reference TRBV13 and TRBJ2-7 provide the parts outside the CDR3, is AAGVIQSPRHLIKEKRETATLKCYPIPRHDTVYWYQQGPGQDPQFLISFYEKMQSDKGSIPDRFSAQQFSDYHSELNMSSLELGDSALYFCASSTRGTYEQYFGPGTRLTVT.

The chain recombines TRBV5-4 with TRBJ2-5; D unresolved. CDR1 and CDR2 from the germline V gene are SGHNT and YYREEE (reference sequence). The CDR3 sequence is 15 residues long. Trimming stripped 0 bases from V and 2 bases from J, with 11 bases between. CDR3 nucleotides: TGTGCCAGCAGCTTGGGACCGTCCGAACAAGAGACCCAGTACTTC. Translating it yields CASSLGPSEQETQYF.